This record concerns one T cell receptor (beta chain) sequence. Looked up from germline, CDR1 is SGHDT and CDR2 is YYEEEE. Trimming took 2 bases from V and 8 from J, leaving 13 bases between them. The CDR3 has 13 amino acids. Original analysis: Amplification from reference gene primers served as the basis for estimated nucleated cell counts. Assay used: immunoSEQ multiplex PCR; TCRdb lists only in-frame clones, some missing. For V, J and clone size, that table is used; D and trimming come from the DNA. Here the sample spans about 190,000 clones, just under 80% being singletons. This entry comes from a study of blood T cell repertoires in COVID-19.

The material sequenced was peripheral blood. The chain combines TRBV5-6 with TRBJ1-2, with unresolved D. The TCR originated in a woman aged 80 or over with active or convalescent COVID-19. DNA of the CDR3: TGTGCCAGCAGCTTCCAGATCTCGAGGGGCTACACCTTC. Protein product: CASSFQISRGYTF.